This section outlines one T cell receptor beta chain sequence together with its context. The treatment was: preoperative locoregional IRX-2 cytokine immunotherapy. Samples came from a phase Ib trial of preoperative locoregional IRX-2 cytokine immunotherapy. The assay was immunoSEQ multiplex PCR, and TCRdb's table has in-frame clones only and misses some. The profile shows around 88,000 clones, 86% of them singletons. CDR1 SQVTM and CDR2 ANQGSEA come from the germline V gene. The germline V and J ends were trimmed by 7 bases and 6 bases, with 15 bases remaining between them. The CDR3 is made up of 12 amino acids. These data come from a study of preoperative IRX-2 immunotherapy in early breast cancer.

V gene TRBV29-1 combines with J gene TRBJ1-1; D remains unclear. The source was tumor tissue, collected after IRX-2 immunotherapy. The sequence was obtained from a human donor with breast cancer. The DNA for the CDR3 is TGCAGCGCAACGGACTCTTGGGCTGAAGCTTTCTTT. This codes for CSATDSWAEAFF.